Below are 18 T cell receptor beta chains sequenced from a single sample in a study of control samples from healthy donors and cancer patients. Libraries were prepared by immunoSEQ multiplex PCR; TCRdb keeps only in-frame clonotypes and omits some of them. Here the sample spans 120,000 or so clones, 93% being singletons. The sequenced sample was PBMCs. The receptors derive from a man aged 50-59 years with head and neck cancer.

This chain uses TRBV2 with TRBJ2-7, with 7 nucleotides matching TRBD1. Trimming cost V 6 bases and J 2 bases; bases outside gene matches: 10. Germline loops: CDR1 SNHLY, CDR2 FYNNEI. The CDR3 covers 15 residues. This chain's CDR3 is CASSKVGTATYEQYF. As DNA, the CDR3 is TGTGCCAGCAGCAAAGTCGGGACAGCTACCTACGAGCAGTACTTC.

This chain uses TRBV27 with TRBJ2-3, with D possibly matching TRBD2 (6 bases). V was clipped by 8 bases and J by 3 bases, with 18 bases between them. Germline V gives CDR1 MNHEY, CDR2 SMNVEV (reference sequence). The CDR3 contains 15 residues. CDR3 in amino acids: CASAWGDPGTDTQYF. The CDR3 nucleotides read TGTGCCAGCGCCTGGGGGGACCCTGGGACAGATACGCAGTATTTT.

The rearrangement uses TRBV4-1 and TRBJ2-7; D possibly uses TRBD1 or TRBD2 (6 bases each). Germline CDR1 reads MGHRA; CDR2 reads YSYEKL. V was shortened by 3 bases and J by 3 bases, with 15 bases between the two germline ends. The CDR3 is 15 residues long. The CDR3, as DNA: TGCGCCAGCAGCCAGGAGGGGGGTCAGGGCTACGAGCAGTACTTC. Translating gives CASSQEGGQGYEQYF.

This chain joins TRBV5-5 and TRBJ2-3; 7 bases are a match to TRBD1. The CDR3 covers 14 residues. Per germline, CDR1 SGHKS and CDR2 YYEKEE (reference sequence). With V trimmed by 1 base and J by 3 bases, 2 bases remained unmatched. For the CDR3, the DNA is TGTGCCAGCAGCTTGAGGGGGCAGACAGATACGCAGTATTTT. It codes for CASSLRGQTDTQYF. Full variable domain (remainder filled in from reference TRBV5-5 and TRBJ2-3): DAGVTQSPTHLIKTRGQQVTLRCSPISGHKSVSWYQQVLGQGPQFIFQYYEKEERGRGNFPDRFSARQFPNYSSELNVNALLLGDSALYLCASSLRGQTDTQYFGPGTRLTVL.

The chain recombines TRBV6-5 with TRBJ2-2, with D possibly matching TRBD1 (5 bases). Looked up from germline, CDR1 is MNHEY and CDR2 is SVGAGI. V lost 8 bases and J 0 bases, leaving 10 bases between the germline ends. The CDR3 totals 14 residues. CDR3 sequence: CASRTLSNTGELFF. The CDR3 coding sequence is TGTGCCAGCCGGACACTATCGAACACCGGGGAGCTGTTTTTT.

This chain links TRBV6-5 with TRBJ1-5; tentative D call: TRBD1 (5 bases). The CDR3 totals 13 residues. Germline loops: CDR1 MNHEY, CDR2 SVGAGI. Trimming left V 8 bases short and J 4 bases short, with 12 bases between. The CDR3 DNA follows: TGTGCCAGCGATGACCCAGGGAATCAGCCCCAGCATTTT. Protein product: CASDDPGNQPQHF.

Comments on this clone: The junction departs from germline at one end; a sequencing error may be responsible. This CDR3 is also generated by other DNA sequences in the sample. The chain couples TRBV3-1 (or the pseudogene TRBV3-2) to TRBJ2-2; D remains ambiguous. Germline V gene sequence: CDR1 LGHDT, CDR2 YNNKEL (reference sequence). The CDR3 consists of 13 residues. In nucleotides, the CDR3 is TGTGCCAGTAGCCAAGTCAGGCCAGGGGAGCTGTTTTTT. Translating gives CASSQVRPGELFF.

The chain combines TRBV21-1 with TRBJ1-2; TRBD1 was called by the table and not checked on the DNA. TRBV21-1 is assigned pseudogene status. CDR3 size: 13 residues. DNA for the CDR3: TGTGCCAGCAGCAAACAGGGGAGCAATGGCTACACCTTC. Its translation: CASSKQGSNGYTF.

This clone showed up just once. V and J are TRBV7-8 and TRBJ1-2, with D hard to call. The CDR3 covers 11 residues. Germline-derived CDR1 and CDR2 are SGHVS and FQNEAQ. V lost 3 bases and J 6 bases, leaving 5 bases between the germline ends. CDR3 nucleotide sequence: TGTGCCAGCAGCTTTGGGGATGGCTACACCTTC. It specifies CASSFGDGYTF.

This clone was observed once. The chain joins TRBV28 to TRBJ2-7; D not certain. The V gene lost 3 bases and the J gene lost 0 bases, with 15 bases spanning the gap. The CDR3 has 16 amino acids. Germline V gives CDR1 MDHEN, CDR2 SYDVKM. The CDR3 region has the DNA TGTGCCAGCAGTTTTCCTCGCTCTCGGAGCTCCTACGAGCAGTACTTC. This sequence encodes CASSFPRSRSSYEQYF.

This rearrangement joins TRBV5-6 to TRBJ1-2; TRBD1 matches 9 bases. The length of the CDR3 is 14 residues. V lost 4 bases, J lost 2 bases, and 3 bases stayed unmatched. Looked up from germline, CDR1 is SGHDT and CDR2 is YYEEEE. The CDR3 protein is CASSPGTGNYGYTF. The DNA for the CDR3 is TGTGCCAGCAGCCCGGGGACAGGGAACTATGGCTACACCTTC.

The gene calls are TRBV7-9 and TRBJ1-1; unclear D gene. V lost 3 bases to trimming and J lost 0 bases, with 11 bases between them. Germline V lookup: CDR1 SEHNR, CDR2 FQNEAQ (reference sequence). The CDR3 covers 15 residues. The CDR3 here is CASSLGIPVNTEAFF. The DNA of the CDR3 is TGTGCCAGCAGCTTGGGGATCCCCGTGAACACTGAAGCTTTCTTT. Filled out from reference TRBV7-9 and TRBJ1-1, the complete variable domain reads DTGVSQNPRHKITKRGQNVTFRCDPISEHNRLYWYRQTLGQGPEFLTYFQNEAQLEKSRLLSDRFSAERPKGSFSTLEIQRTEQGDSAMYLCASSLGIPVNTEAFFGQGTRLTVV.

The chain carries TRBV19 and TRBJ2-6; 7 nucleotides agree with TRBD1. With V trimmed by 4 bases and J by 2 bases, 14 bases remained unmatched. Germline CDR1 and CDR2: LNHDA and SQIVND (reference sequence). This CDR3 is 19 amino acids long. The CDR3 sequence: CASSKNRGPKEAGANVLTF. In DNA, the CDR3 is TGTGCCAGTAGTAAAAACAGGGGACCCAAGGAAGCTGGGGCCAACGTCCTGACTTTC.

The chain uses TRBV2 and TRBJ2-7, with no clear D. This CDR3 is 16 amino acids long. V was clipped by 6 bases and J by 5 bases, with 23 bases between them. CDR1 is SNHLY and CDR2 is FYNNEI in the germline V gene. CDR3 sequence (DNA): TGTGCCAGCAGCCTGCCGGTCGTGGGGTCAAACCACGAGCAGTACTTC. Its translation: CASSLPVVGSNHEQYF.

The chain combines TRBV2 with TRBJ1-2; D might be TRBD1 (5 bases). Trimming cost V 5 bases and J 8 bases, with 15 bases left between them. Germline V gives CDR1 SNHLY, CDR2 FYNNEI. CDR3 length: 13 residues. The DNA of the CDR3 is TGTGCCAGCAGTACAACCGGGGGTTTGGGCTACACCTTC. Translating it yields CASSTTGGLGYTF. Together with reference TRBV2 and TRBJ1-2, the CDR3 gives the full variable domain: EPEVTQTPSHQVTQMGQEVILRCVPISNHLYFYWYRQILGQKVEFLVSFYNNEISEKSEIFDDQFSVERPDGSNFTLKIRSTKLEDSAMYFCASSTTGGLGYTFGSGTRLTVV.

The V call is TRBV7-2, the J call TRBJ2-7; D not resolved. There are 11 residues in the CDR3. Trimming took 10 bases from V and 7 from J, leaving 14 bases between them. Germline values: CDR1 SGHTA, CDR2 FQGNSA. The CDR3 DNA is TGTGCCACTAGTTCTCGGCGGGAGCAGTACTTC. Translating it yields CATSSRREQYF.

With respect to this clone: Other DNA sequences within the sample encode an identical CDR3. This rearrangement joins TRBV7-2 to TRBJ1-1; no definite D call. The germline CDR1 and CDR2 sequences are SGHTA and FQGNSA. Trimming removed 1 base from V and 1 base from J, with 4 bases in between. The CDR3 spans 13 residues. The CDR3 region has the DNA TGTGCCAGCAGCTTAGGTCAGAACACTGAAGCTTTCTTT. It yields the protein CASSLGQNTEAFF.

The chain uses TRBV5-6 and TRBJ1-1; D gene unclear. CDR3 length: 14 amino acids. V was clipped by 0 bases and J by 1 base, with 7 bases between them. Germline V CDR1 and CDR2: SGHDT, YYEEEE. The CDR3 protein is CASSLGLWNTEAFF. DNA of the CDR3: TGTGCCAGCAGCTTGGGATTATGGAACACTGAAGCTTTCTTT.